The 3 T cell receptor beta chains below come from one sample, sequenced in a study of regulatory T cells in long-lasting Graves disease. Building of the TCR beta libraries involved iRepertoire HTBI primers and Arm-PCR of CDR3 regions. TCRdb re-called the multiplex PCR reads through MiXCR, storing one row per CDR3 protein. Of fewer than 350,000 distinct CDR3 sequences in the sample, about 18% were seen once. Documented time point: newly diagnosed GD, antithyroid drugs for less than 3 months. Preparation of the TCR library used RNA extracted from PBMCs. Sequenced here: peripheral blood mononuclear cells (PBMCs), sampled at new diagnosis, from a patient treated with antithyroid drugs. The receptors shown here come from a female donor with Graves disease.

Comment on this clonotype: This likely came from a read error, as a far larger clone is one base away. The V call is TRBV11-2, the J call TRBJ2-5; 12 bases map to TRBD2. The J call may not be correct, given that the DNA end is closer to TRBJ2-1. The germline CDR1 and CDR2 sequences are SGHAT and FQNNGV. The CDR3 has 16 amino acids. The CDR3 DNA reads as TGTGCCAGCAGCACCTGGACTAGCGGGAAATCAAATGACCAGTTCTTC. Its translation: CASSTWTSGKSNDQFF.

V usage is TRBV2 and J usage is TRBJ1-1; 10 bases match TRBD1. Germline V gene lookup returns CDR1 SNHLY and CDR2 FYNNEI. The J segment lost 7 bases and the V segment lost 5 bases, leaving 7 bases of the junction unmatched. This CDR3 has 14 amino acids. CDR3 coding DNA: TGTGCCAGCAGTTCGACAGGGGGCGGGTATGAAGCTTTCTTT. Translation gives CASSSTGGGYEAFF.

This clonotype appeared many times. The genes are TRBV12-3 or TRBV12-4 and TRBJ2-7, with unresolved D. CDR3 length: 15 amino acids. Deletions cut 1 base from V and 4 bases from J, with 14 bases between. The CDR3, as DNA: TGTGCCAGCAGTTTAGGGGATGAAGGAATTTACGAGCAGTACTTC. Its translation is CASSLGDEGIYEQYF.